This T cell receptor beta chain is drawn from a study of T cell responses to AZD1222 COVID-19 vaccine. Study-wide points: Nearly half of unique spike-specific TCRs reportedly avoided B.1.351 and B.1.1.7 mutated regions. Baseline seropositivity characterized only six AZD1222 recipients. No repertoire was sampled before or during the peak T cell response, only after it.

Note on this clone: What it binds is unknown.

Clones were sequenced by immunoSEQ multiplex PCR, and TCRdb holds only the in-frame ones, with some missing. The sample lists 150,000 or so clones; around 83% were seen once. Sequenced material: peripheral blood, taken on day 0 of MenACWY control vaccination. This clonotype was sampled from an adult in good health.

CDR3 amino acids: CASSYTRGPSYEQYF. For the CDR3, the DNA is TGTGCCAGCAGTTACACCAGGGGGCCGTCCTACGAGCAGTACTTC. The chain recombines TRBV6-5 with TRBJ2-7; 8 bases are a match to TRBD1. The V segment lost 2 bases and the J segment 1 base; nucleotides outside the gene matches: 4. The germline CDR1 and CDR2 sequences are MNHEY and SVGAGI. The CDR3 extends over 15 amino acids.